The next 7 T cell receptor beta chains were all read from a single sample in a study of T cells in localized non-small cell lung cancer. Repertoires were generated with immunoSEQ multiplex PCR, while TCRdb's copy carries only in-frame clones and drops some. The top ten hold 14% of the sample, which has about 920 clones, about a fifth seen once. The specimen comprised lung tumor tissue, sampled before any cancer treatment. The receptors come from a male donor older than 55 with stage I lung adenocarcinoma.

This clone has only a few counts. The CDR3 DNA is TGCGCCAGCAGCTTCAGCGAGAGCACAGATACGCAGTATTTT. This encodes CASSFSESTDTQYF. This chain joins TRBV5-1 and TRBJ2-3; no definite D call. In germline, CDR1 is SGHRS, CDR2 YFSETQ. This CDR3 is 14 amino acids long. Trimming took 2 bases from V and 0 from J, leaving 7 bases between them. The entire variable domain, with the rest obtained from reference TRBV5-1 and TRBJ2-3, is as follows: KAGVTQTPRYLIKTRGQQVTLSCSPISGHRSVSWYQQTPGQGLQFLFEYFSETQRNKGNFPGRFSGRQFSNSRSEMNVSTLELGDSALYLCASSFSESTDTQYFGPGTRLTVL.

This clone has more than one count but fewer than ten. The chain couples TRBV14 to TRBJ2-7; weak D call: TRBD1 (6 bases). Germline CDR1 is SGHDN and CDR2 is FVKESK. The CDR3 has 16 residues. V lost 3 bases and J lost 2, with 17 bases in between. CDR3 sequence: CASSQAGTQNPYEQYF. Here the CDR3 DNA reads TGTGCCAGCAGCCAGGCCGGGACACAGAACCCCTACGAGCAGTACTTC.

The table lists this clone with a few counts. V gene TRBV4-2 combines with J gene TRBJ2-7, with no clear D. This CDR3 region has 15 residues. Germline lookup yields CDR1 LGHNA and CDR2 YNFKEQ. V shed 3 bases and J shed 3 bases, with 15 bases lying between them. The CDR3 reads CASSQIPRSIYEQYF. In nucleotides, the CDR3 is TGTGCCAGCAGCCAGATACCCAGATCCATCTACGAGCAGTACTTC.

The J gene is TRBJ2-2, the V gene TRBV18; 8 nucleotides align to TRBD2. Germline V gene data show CDR1 as KGHSH and CDR2 as LQKENI. J was trimmed by 0 bases and V by 3 bases; bases with no gene match: 9. The CDR3 consists of 18 residues. This chain's CDR3 is CASSPRMAGGPNTGELFF. DNA of the CDR3: TGTGCCAGCTCACCCCGGATGGCGGGAGGTCCGAACACCGGGGAGCTGTTTTTT.

In its sample, this clone was seen a few times. The chain combines TRBV11-3 with TRBJ1-1; tentative D call: TRBD1 (5 bases). This CDR3 region has 14 residues. Trimming pared 3 bases from V and 7 bases from J, leaving 15 bases between. Germline loops: CDR1 SGHNT, CDR2 YENEEA. The CDR3 sequence: CASSLRDGVIEAFF. The CDR3 bases are TGTGCCAGCAGCTTGAGGGACGGCGTGATTGAAGCTTTCTTT.

By its share, this clone is large. The V and J genes are TRBV30 and TRBJ1-5, with D possibly TRBD1 on 5 matching bases. The V gene's germline CDR1 is GTSNPN and CDR2 SVGIG (reference sequence). The CDR3 is made up of 14 amino acids. V was cut by 5 bases and J by 6 bases, with 17 bases left in between. In DNA, the CDR3 is TGTGCCTGGGCGGGACCGGGTGATGGTCAGCCCCAGCATTTT. Its protein product is CAWAGPGDGQPQHF.

This sequence joins TRBV28 and TRBJ1-2, with D unresolved. V lost 8 bases and J 4 bases, leaving 11 bases between the germline ends. Germline CDR1 MDHEN, CDR2 SYDVKM. CDR3 length: 12 amino acids. In nucleotides, the CDR3 is TGTGCCAGCCGATCAGCCGTCTATGGCTACACCTTC. Residues: CASRSAVYGYTF.